A selection of T cell receptor beta chains follows, all from one sample in a study of shared clonotypes between healthy human individuals. The method was immunoSEQ multiplex PCR; TCRdb's version includes in-frame clones alone and lacks a portion of them. The repertoire holds a few million clones, roughly 92% seen once, with around 0.38% in the top ten. The sequenced sample consisted of naive CD4+ T cells from PBMCs. Receptors originate from a man younger than 35 in good health. Some clones in this sample may be carry-over from other donors' samples. Each CDR3 is given with its conserved first and last residue. Fields, in order: J gene, D gene, clone size, V gene, CDR3 DNA, CDR3 protein. D genes are given only for firm matches. The size of a clone is reported for some rows only, either as once, few or many, or as a class for expanded clones.

j_call: TRBJ2-1; d_call: TRBD2; clone_size: -; v_call: TRBV5-1; cdr3_nt: TGCGCCAGCAGCTTGAGTACTAGCGGGAGGTATGAGCAGTTCTTC; cdr3_aa: CASSLSTSGRYEQFF
j_call: TRBJ2-3; d_call: -; clone_size: -; v_call: TRBV11-1; cdr3_nt: TGTGCCAGCAGCTCTGGACAGCCCACAGATACGCAGTATTTT; cdr3_aa: CASSSGQPTDTQYF
j_call: TRBJ2-2; d_call: TRBD1; clone_size: -; v_call: TRBV10-3; cdr3_nt: TGTGCCATCAGTCCCCGGGACAGGGTTACTGGGGAGCTGTTTTTT; cdr3_aa: CAISPRDRVTGELFF
j_call: TRBJ1-5; d_call: TRBD1; clone_size: -; v_call: TRBV7-2; cdr3_nt: TGTGCCAGCAGCCCTCTATCTGGTCGACAGGGGTGGAGCAATCAGCCCCAGCATTTT; cdr3_aa: CASSPLSGRQGWSNQPQHF
j_call: TRBJ1-5; d_call: -; clone_size: once; v_call: TRBV12-1; cdr3_nt: TGTGCCAGCAGCTTTGCGGCGGTGCGGGGGGCAATCGGCAATCAGCCCCAGCATTTT; cdr3_aa: CASSFAAVRGAIGNQPQHF
j_call: TRBJ1-5; d_call: -; clone_size: -; v_call: TRBV7-7; cdr3_nt: TGTGCCAGCAGCTTAGCGCTAGGGCTACAGCCCCAGCATTTT; cdr3_aa: CASSLALGLQPQHF
j_call: TRBJ2-3; d_call: -; clone_size: -; v_call: TRBV19; cdr3_nt: TGTGCCAGTAGTATCGGGGCGGCGGATACGCAGTATTTT; cdr3_aa: CASSIGAADTQYF
j_call: TRBJ2-5; d_call: TRBD2; clone_size: -; v_call: TRBV11-2; cdr3_nt: TGTGCCAGCAGCTTAGCAAAAGGCGGGAGAAAAGACCAAGAGACCCAGTACTTC; cdr3_aa: CASSLAKGGRKDQETQYF
j_call: TRBJ2-7; d_call: TRBD1; clone_size: -; v_call: TRBV9; cdr3_nt: TGTGCCAGCAGCCTGGCGACAGGGGGTATCGAGCAGTACTTC; cdr3_aa: CASSLATGGIEQYF
j_call: TRBJ1-5; d_call: -; clone_size: -; v_call: TRBV19; cdr3_nt: TGTGCCAGTAGTCCGACAGACAGGACTAATCAGCCCCAGCATTTT; cdr3_aa: CASSPTDRTNQPQHF
j_call: TRBJ1-4; d_call: -; clone_size: -; v_call: TRBV5-1; cdr3_nt: TGCGCCAGCAGCCACGGGGGTAGCGCAACTAATGAAAAACTGTTTTTT; cdr3_aa: CASSHGGSATNEKLFF
j_call: TRBJ2-7; d_call: TRBD2; clone_size: -; v_call: TRBV6-5; cdr3_nt: TGTGCCAGCAGGCCGAGCGGGGGTTCCTACGAGCAGTACTTC; cdr3_aa: CASRPSGGSYEQYF
j_call: TRBJ1-1; d_call: -; clone_size: few; v_call: TRBV30; cdr3_nt: TGTGCCTGGAGTGTAGACAGATTGAACACTGAAGCTTTCTTT; cdr3_aa: CAWSVDRLNTEAFF
j_call: TRBJ1-1; d_call: -; clone_size: -; v_call: TRBV12-1; cdr3_nt: TGTGCCAGCAGCTTTGATGGGGGGACACATTCCCTCCTTGAAGCTTTCTTT; cdr3_aa: CASSFDGGTHSLLEAFF
j_call: TRBJ1-4; d_call: -; clone_size: -; v_call: TRBV28; cdr3_nt: TGTGCCAGCAGTGGGGGGGAACCCACGTGGGGTAATGAAAAACTGTTTTTT; cdr3_aa: CASSGGEPTWGNEKLFF
j_call: TRBJ1-2; d_call: -; clone_size: -; v_call: TRBV6-5; cdr3_nt: TGTGCCAGCAGTTCATCCTGGGGGAACTATGGCTACACCTTC; cdr3_aa: CASSSSWGNYGYTF
j_call: TRBJ2-1; d_call: -; clone_size: -; v_call: TRBV5-1; cdr3_nt: TGCGCCAGCAGCTTTGATTCCCACTACAATGAGCAGTTCTTC; cdr3_aa: CASSFDSHYNEQFF
j_call: TRBJ2-5; d_call: TRBD2; clone_size: -; v_call: TRBV18; cdr3_nt: TGTGCCAGCTCACGGCCTCTAGTGGGCGGGAGTGAGACCCAGTACTTC; cdr3_aa: CASSRPLVGGSETQYF
j_call: TRBJ2-1; d_call: -; clone_size: -; v_call: TRBV14; cdr3_nt: TGTGCCAGCAGCCAAGTAGGATGGACAAGCTCCTACAATGAGCAGTTCTTC; cdr3_aa: CASSQVGWTSSYNEQFF
j_call: TRBJ2-1; d_call: TRBD2; clone_size: -; v_call: TRBV5-1; cdr3_nt: TGCGCCAGCAGCTTGGCCGGGACTAGCGGCTTCAATGAGCAGTTCTTC; cdr3_aa: CASSLAGTSGFNEQFF
j_call: TRBJ1-2; d_call: -; clone_size: -; v_call: TRBV30; cdr3_nt: TGTGCCTGGACAGTCAACTATGGCTACACCTTC; cdr3_aa: CAWTVNYGYTF
j_call: TRBJ2-7; d_call: -; clone_size: once; v_call: TRBV7-3; cdr3_nt: TGTGCCAGCAGCGCTTCGTTTGAAACGGAGCAGTACTTC; cdr3_aa: CASSASFETEQYF
j_call: TRBJ1-2; d_call: TRBD1; clone_size: -; v_call: TRBV6-5; cdr3_nt: TGTGCCAGCAGGCTTGGGACAGCACCTAACTATGGCTACACCTTC; cdr3_aa: CASRLGTAPNYGYTF
j_call: TRBJ1-1; d_call: -; clone_size: -; v_call: TRBV2; cdr3_nt: TGTGCCAGCAGTGGGACGTACGGGAACACTGAAGCTTTCTTT; cdr3_aa: CASSGTYGNTEAFF
j_call: TRBJ1-1; d_call: -; clone_size: -; v_call: TRBV6-6; cdr3_nt: TGTGCCAGCACCAAACAACAGGGTGGGGAAGAAGCTTTCTTT; cdr3_aa: CASTKQQGGEEAFF
j_call: TRBJ2-5; d_call: -; clone_size: -; v_call: TRBV29-1; cdr3_nt: TGCAGCGTTGAAGATCCGGGGCTCCAAGAGACCCAGTACTTC; cdr3_aa: CSVEDPGLQETQYF
j_call: TRBJ2-3; d_call: -; clone_size: -; v_call: TRBV9; cdr3_nt: TGTGCCAGCAGCGTAGTGGGGGGCACAGATACGCAGTATTTT; cdr3_aa: CASSVVGGTDTQYF
j_call: TRBJ2-1; d_call: -; clone_size: -; v_call: TRBV28; cdr3_nt: TGTGCCAGCAACGAAGGCGGGTACTCCTACAATGAGCAGTTCTTC; cdr3_aa: CASNEGGYSYNEQFF
j_call: TRBJ2-7; d_call: -; clone_size: -; v_call: TRBV5-6; cdr3_nt: TGTGCCAGCAGCTCCGACAGGTGGGCCTCCTACGAGCAGTACTTC; cdr3_aa: CASSSDRWASYEQYF
j_call: TRBJ1-6; d_call: -; clone_size: -; v_call: TRBV7-9; cdr3_nt: TGTGCCAGCAGCTTACAGCTGACTCCCTATTCACCCCTCCACTTT; cdr3_aa: CASSLQLTPYSPLHF
j_call: TRBJ2-3; d_call: -; clone_size: -; v_call: TRBV6-1; cdr3_nt: TGTGCCAGTTTCCTCCAGGACATTAGCACAGATACGCAGTATTTT; cdr3_aa: CASFLQDISTDTQYF
j_call: TRBJ2-3; d_call: -; clone_size: -; v_call: TRBV28; cdr3_nt: TGTGCCAGCAGTTTATCGCCCCTGCAGTCAGATACGCAGTATTTT; cdr3_aa: CASSLSPLQSDTQYF
j_call: TRBJ2-7; d_call: -; clone_size: -; v_call: TRBV9; cdr3_nt: TGTGCCAGCAGCGCCCAACCCTCCTACGAGCAGTACTTC; cdr3_aa: CASSAQPSYEQYF
j_call: TRBJ2-1; d_call: TRBD1; clone_size: -; v_call: TRBV19; cdr3_nt: TGTGCCAGTAGCCGGATATGGGACAGGGGGCGAGTTTACAATGAGCAGTTCTTC; cdr3_aa: CASSRIWDRGRVYNEQFF
j_call: TRBJ2-1; d_call: TRBD2; clone_size: -; v_call: TRBV4-1; cdr3_nt: TGCGCCAGCAGCCAACCCGGGGGGAGAGGCGAGCAGTTCTTC; cdr3_aa: CASSQPGGRGEQFF
j_call: TRBJ2-7; d_call: -; clone_size: -; v_call: TRBV11-2; cdr3_nt: TGTGCCAGCAGCCCGGCGGGCGGCACCTACGAGCAGTACTTC; cdr3_aa: CASSPAGGTYEQYF
j_call: TRBJ2-7; d_call: TRBD1; clone_size: -; v_call: TRBV7-9; cdr3_nt: TGTGCCAGCAGCTTAGGGGGACAGGACCGTCCTAAGCAGTACTTC; cdr3_aa: CASSLGGQDRPKQYF
j_call: TRBJ2-7; d_call: -; clone_size: -; v_call: TRBV14; cdr3_nt: TGTGCCAGCAGCCCTCAAGGGGCAGGGCGGTACTTC; cdr3_aa: CASSPQGAGRYF
j_call: TRBJ1-3; d_call: -; clone_size: -; v_call: TRBV7-2; cdr3_nt: TGTGCCAGCAGTCAGGGGTCTGGAAACACCATATATTTT; cdr3_aa: CASSQGSGNTIYF
j_call: TRBJ1-4; d_call: -; clone_size: -; v_call: TRBV6-1; cdr3_nt: TGTGCCAGCAGTGAACCCCCCAGGGCGGATGAAAAACTGTTTTTT; cdr3_aa: CASSEPPRADEKLFF
j_call: TRBJ1-5; d_call: -; clone_size: once; v_call: TRBV6-1; cdr3_nt: TGTGCCAGCAGTGACGGACAGAAAAATCAGCCCCAGCATTTT; cdr3_aa: CASSDGQKNQPQHF
j_call: TRBJ2-1; d_call: -; clone_size: -; v_call: TRBV29-1; cdr3_nt: TGCAGCGTTGAGATTAGGGCCAATGAGCAGTTCTTC; cdr3_aa: CSVEIRANEQFF
j_call: TRBJ1-1; d_call: -; clone_size: -; v_call: TRBV5-1; cdr3_nt: TGCGCCAGCTCACCGCTGGCAGGGGTGAACACTGAAGCTTTCTTT; cdr3_aa: CASSPLAGVNTEAFF
j_call: TRBJ2-1; d_call: -; clone_size: -; v_call: TRBV28; cdr3_nt: TGTGCCAGCAGCCTAACGGGGTTAGAGCAGTTCTTC; cdr3_aa: CASSLTGLEQFF
j_call: TRBJ1-1; d_call: TRBD1; clone_size: -; v_call: TRBV7-8; cdr3_nt: TGTGCCAGCAGCGCTAGCGGGACAGGGATAACTGAAGCTTTCTTT; cdr3_aa: CASSASGTGITEAFF
j_call: TRBJ2-7; d_call: TRBD1; clone_size: -; v_call: TRBV18; cdr3_nt: TGTGCCAGCTTAGGGCAACAGGGGGCTGCCTCCGAGCAGTACTTC; cdr3_aa: CASLGQQGAASEQYF
j_call: TRBJ2-6; d_call: -; clone_size: -; v_call: TRBV11-2; cdr3_nt: TGTGCCAGCAGCCACTGGCCAGGCTCTGGGGCCAACGTCCTGACTTTC; cdr3_aa: CASSHWPGSGANVLTF
j_call: TRBJ2-1; d_call: TRBD2; clone_size: -; v_call: TRBV29-1; cdr3_nt: TGCAGCGTTGAAGATAGGGCTAGCGGCGACAATGAGCAGTTCTTC; cdr3_aa: CSVEDRASGDNEQFF
j_call: TRBJ1-5; d_call: TRBD1; clone_size: -; v_call: TRBV18; cdr3_nt: TGTGCCAGCTCACCCAACCCTGGGACAGGGGTAGGTCAGCCCCAGCATTTT; cdr3_aa: CASSPNPGTGVGQPQHF
j_call: TRBJ1-1; d_call: -; clone_size: -; v_call: TRBV7-3; cdr3_nt: TGTGCCAGCAGCTTACGGATTTTCGTGAACACTGAAGCTTTCTTT; cdr3_aa: CASSLRIFVNTEAFF
j_call: TRBJ1-2; d_call: -; clone_size: -; v_call: TRBV18; cdr3_nt: TGTGCCAGCTCACCCGGGCCCCTTAAAGGCTACACCTTC; cdr3_aa: CASSPGPLKGYTF
j_call: TRBJ1-2; d_call: -; clone_size: -; v_call: TRBV19; cdr3_nt: TGTGCCAGTAGTATCGGGGTCCGAGGCTACACCTTC; cdr3_aa: CASSIGVRGYTF
j_call: TRBJ2-5; d_call: -; clone_size: -; v_call: TRBV6-1; cdr3_nt: TGTGCCAGCAGTGCCCAAACAGGGACCCAAGAGACCCAGTACTTC; cdr3_aa: CASSAQTGTQETQYF